Listed below are T cell receptor beta chains from one sample, sequenced in a study of identical twins. TCRdb re-analysed the 5' RACE reads in MiXCR, keeping a single row per CDR3 protein. The data show 350,000 to 450,000 distinct CDR3 sequences, around a sixth seen once. Sequenced material: naive T cells sorted from blood. All receptors come from a man between 50 and 59 years old in good health. CDR3s include the opening cysteine and the closing phenylalanine or tryptophan. A D gene is named only where the DNA matches it firmly. Not all rows give a size; the values are once, few, many and, for expanded clones, a class.

TRBJ2-7	TRBV28	many	.	TGTGCCAGCAGTTTATCTAGGGGGACCTACGAGCAGTACTTC	CASSLSRGTYEQYF
TRBJ1-2	TRBV7-2	many	TRBD1	TGTGCCACCAGGGGGCAGGAATATGGCTACACCTTC	CATRGQEYGYTF
TRBJ2-3	TRBV5-1	many	.	TGCGCCAGCAGCTTGGCGGGGGAGGCGCAGTATTTT	CASSLAGEAQYF
TRBJ2-7	TRBV4-3	.	.	TGCGCCAGCAGCCAAGATCTAGGAGTCAGGGTCTACGAGCAGTACTTC	CASSQDLGVRVYEQYF
TRBJ2-5	TRBV20-1	.	.	TGCAGTGCCTATTTCGGCGGAGAGACCCAGTACTTC	CSAYFGGETQYF
TRBJ2-1	TRBV7-9	few	TRBD2	TGTGCCAGCAGGCGGCCACTTGGGACTAGCGACTACAATGAGCAGTTCTTC	CASRRPLGTSDYNEQFF
TRBJ2-7	TRBV29-1	.	.	TGCAGCGTTTGGGACTCACGAATCTACGAGCAGTACTTC	CSVWDSRIYEQYF
TRBJ2-3	TRBV27	.	.	TGTGCCAGCAGTTTAGGGCGACAGTTCCGTACAGATACGCAGTATTTT	CASSLGRQFRTDTQYF
TRBJ2-1	TRBV12-3/TRBV12-4	few	TRBD2	TGTGCCAGCAGTTTTCTGGGGGGGGGGTACAATGAGCAGTTCTTC	CASSFLGGGYNEQFF
TRBJ2-6	TRBV4-1	.	TRBD2	TGCGCCAGCAGCCGCGGACTAGCGGGGGGCCTCTCTGGGGCCAACGTCCTGACTTTC	CASSRGLAGGLSGANVLTF
TRBJ2-7	TRBV28	many	.	TGTGCCAGCAGTTTGTCCCCCGGGAAGTACGAGCAGTACTTC	CASSLSPGKYEQYF
TRBJ2-1	TRBV27	few	TRBD2	TGTGCCAGCAGTTCCCGGACTAGCGGGAGTGGAAATGAGCAGTTCTTC	CASSSRTSGSGNEQFF
TRBJ2-1	TRBV4-2	.	TRBD2	TGTGCCAGCAGCCAAGATAAGGCTAGCGGTTCGAGGAATGAGCAGTTCTTC	CASSQDKASGSRNEQFF
TRBJ2-7	TRBV5-5	many	.	TGTGCCAGCAGCTTTGTCCTAGCCTACGAGCAGTACTTC	CASSFVLAYEQYF
TRBJ2-7	TRBV7-8	.	TRBD1	TGTGCCAGCAGCCAGATAGTCGACAGGGGATATTACGAGCAGTACTTC	CASSQIVDRGYYEQYF
TRBJ2-3	TRBV5-5	many	.	TGTGCCAGCAGTCCGCTGGGGAGCACAGATACGCAGTATTTT	CASSPLGSTDTQYF
TRBJ2-2	TRBV28	.	TRBD1	TGTGCCAGCACCTCGACAGGGACCGGGGAGCTGTTTTTT	CASTSTGTGELFF
TRBJ2-2	TRBV6-5	.	.	TGTGCCAGCAGTTACTTGGGGCGGGGGCCGAACACCGGGGAGCTGTTTTTT	CASSYLGRGPNTGELFF
TRBJ1-1	TRBV3-1	few	.	TGTGCCAGCAGCCAGGGGGAGTTGAACACTGAAGCTTTCTTT	CASSQGELNTEAFF
TRBJ1-1	TRBV7-2	.	TRBD1	TGTGCCAGCAGCCCCATTCGACAGGGGGAAGCTTTCTTT	CASSPIRQGEAFF
TRBJ2-5	TRBV10-3	.	TRBD2	TGTGCCATCAGCCCTAGCGGGGGGGCGGAGACCCAGTACTTC	CAISPSGGAETQYF
TRBJ1-6	TRBV28	.	.	TGTGCCAGCAGTTTAAATTCCTTTATTGGTTCACCCCTCCACTTT	CASSLNSFIGSPLHF
TRBJ2-7	TRBV15	.	TRBD1	TGTGCCACCAGCAGGGGGGACAGACCCTACGAGCAGTACTTC	CATSRGDRPYEQYF
TRBJ1-1	TRBV5-1	few	.	TGCGCCAGCAGCCAGGGGCGCCAGCGCTTCACTGAAGCTTTCTTT	CASSQGRQRFTEAFF
TRBJ2-5	TRBV20-1	many	.	TGCAGTGCGGCAGGGATAAGGAAAGAGACCCAGTACTTC	CSAAGIRKETQYF
TRBJ2-2	TRBV25-1	few	.	TGTGCCAGTTGGGGCGGCGGGGAGCTGTTTTTT	CASWGGGELFF